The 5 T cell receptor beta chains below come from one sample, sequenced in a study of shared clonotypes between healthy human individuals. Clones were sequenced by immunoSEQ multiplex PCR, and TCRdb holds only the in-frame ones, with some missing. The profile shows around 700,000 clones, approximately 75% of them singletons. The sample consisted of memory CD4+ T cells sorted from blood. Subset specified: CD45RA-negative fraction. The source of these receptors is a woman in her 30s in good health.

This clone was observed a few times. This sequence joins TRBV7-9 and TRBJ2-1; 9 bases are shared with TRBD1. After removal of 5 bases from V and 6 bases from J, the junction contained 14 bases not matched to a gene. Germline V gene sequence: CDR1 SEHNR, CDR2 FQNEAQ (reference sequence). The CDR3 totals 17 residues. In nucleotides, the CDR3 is TGTGCCAGCAGCCAGGGGACAGGGAGAAAGGACGCCAATGAGCAGTTCTTC. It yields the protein CASSQGTGRKDANEQFF.

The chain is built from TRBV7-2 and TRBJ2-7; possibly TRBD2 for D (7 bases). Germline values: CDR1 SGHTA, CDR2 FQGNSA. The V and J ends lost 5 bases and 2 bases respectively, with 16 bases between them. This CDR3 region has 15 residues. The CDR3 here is CASSPASGGTYEQYF. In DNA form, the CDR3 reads TGTGCCAGCAGCCCAGCTTCGGGGGGCACCTACGAGCAGTACTTC.

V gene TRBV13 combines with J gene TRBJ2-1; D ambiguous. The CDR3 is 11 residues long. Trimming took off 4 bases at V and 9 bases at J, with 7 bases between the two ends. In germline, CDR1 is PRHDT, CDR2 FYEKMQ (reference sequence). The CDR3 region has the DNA TGTGCCAGCAGCTACGTCGGTGAGCAGTTCTTC. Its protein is CASSYVGEQFF.

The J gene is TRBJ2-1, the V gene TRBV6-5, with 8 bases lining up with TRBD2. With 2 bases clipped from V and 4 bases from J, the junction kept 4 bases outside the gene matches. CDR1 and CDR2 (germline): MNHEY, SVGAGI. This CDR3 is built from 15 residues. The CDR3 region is CASSYVVAGYNEQFF. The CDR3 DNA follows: TGTGCCAGCAGTTACGTGGTAGCGGGATACAATGAGCAGTTCTTC.

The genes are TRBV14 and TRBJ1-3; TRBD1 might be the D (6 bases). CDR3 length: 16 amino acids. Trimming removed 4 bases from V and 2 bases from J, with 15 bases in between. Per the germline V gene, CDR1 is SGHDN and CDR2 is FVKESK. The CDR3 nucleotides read TGTGCCAGCAGCCCGAGGAGCAGGGGCACTGGAAACACCATATATTTT. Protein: CASSPRSRGTGNTIYF.